The source of this TCR beta chain is a study of tissue T cells after allogeneic stem cell transplantation. The CDR3 contains 14 residues. The germline V gene has CDR1 SGHVS and CDR2 FQNEAQ. Trimming took 0 bases from V and 8 from J, leaving 13 bases between them. Autopsy tissues spanned esophagus to rectum, liver, skin, and lymphoid organs including spleen. Study results and caveats: In patients and mice, blood and spleen missed much of tissue repertoire. Shared clones across patients were few; motif clustering revealed tissue-specific shared signatures.

Notes on this clone: What it binds is unknown.

Sequencing of TCRbeta CDR3 at survey depth gave sequences and template counts. The data were produced by immunoSEQ multiplex PCR, yet TCRdb's version contains in-frame clones alone and is incomplete. The profile shows around 1,600 clones, 73% of them singletons. Sample: esophagus tissue, taken at autopsy. The TCR sequence derives from a woman aged 18-49 years with breast cancer. The V and J genes are TRBV7-8 and TRBJ1-2; D gene uncertain. CDR3: CASSLAPTASGYTF. The DNA for the CDR3 is TGTGCCAGCAGCTTAGCCCCCACCGCCTCCGGCTACACCTTC.